Listed below are T cell receptor beta chains from one sample, sequenced in a study of identical twins. One entry per CDR3 protein results from TCRdb running MiXCR on the 5' RACE reads. The sample includes around 690,000 distinct CDR3 sequences, around 21% of them seen just once. Separately, the same data were catalogued under a study of T cells expressing NK-cell markers.

The sample was PBMCs. These receptors were obtained from a woman between 18 and 29 years old in good health. The CDR3 runs from the conserved cysteine through the conserved F or W. D genes are given only for firm matches. Expanded clones get a size class; other rows say once, few or many, or leave the size out.

v_gene	len	abundance	d_gene	j_gene	CDR3aa	CDR3nt
TRBV6-1	13	.	.	TRBJ2-1	CACKGLSYNEQFF	TGTGCCTGCAAGGGCCTGAGCTACAATGAGCAGTTCTTC
TRBV9	15	few	.	TRBJ1-2	CASSVAAGSGYGYTF	TGTGCCAGCAGCGTCGCGGCAGGGTCGGGTTATGGCTACACCTTC
TRBV12-3/TRBV12-4	15	few	.	TRBJ2-7	CASSRQVQTPYEQYF	TGTGCCAGCAGTCGACAGGTCCAGACACCCTACGAGCAGTACTTC
TRBV7-2	16	few	TRBD2	TRBJ2-7	CASSPGGAQLTYEQYF	TGTGCCAGCAGCCCCGGGGGGGCTCAGCTGACCTACGAGCAGTACTTC
TRBV20-1	14	many	.	TRBJ2-7	CSARTGREPYEQYF	TGCAGTGCTAGAACCGGCAGGGAGCCCTACGAGCAGTACTTC
TRBV20-1	12	few	.	TRBJ1-5	CSAKEQNQPQHF	TGCAGTGCCAAGGAACAAAATCAGCCCCAGCATTTT
TRBV29-1	14	many	.	TRBJ2-1	CSTSGTPTYNEQFF	TGCAGTACCTCCGGGACACCTACCTACAATGAGCAGTTCTTC
TRBV15	14	.	.	TRBJ2-3	CATSRGLSPDTQYF	TGTGCCACCAGCAGAGGACTATCTCCAGATACGCAGTATTTT
TRBV6-5	11	.	TRBD1	TRBJ1-1	CGTGEGTEAFF	TGCGGCACAGGGGAAGGCACTGAAGCTTTCTTT
TRBV5-1	15	.	.	TRBJ2-5	CASSLRDTRGETQYF	TGCGCCAGCAGCCTCCGGGACACCAGGGGAGAGACCCAGTACTTC
TRBV20-1	13	.	TRBD1	TRBJ2-7	CSASADRAYEQYF	TGCAGTGCTAGTGCTGACAGGGCTTACGAGCAGTACTTC
TRBV7-2	14	.	.	TRBJ1-2	CASSLTPLPYGYTF	TGTGCCAGCAGCTTAACACCTTTGCCCTATGGCTACACCTTC
TRBV10-1	15	few	.	TRBJ2-4	CASSESYVAKNIQYF	TGCGCCAGCAGTGAGTCGTATGTAGCCAAAAACATTCAGTACTTC
TRBV9	12	few	.	TRBJ1-6	CASSDGSSPLHF	TGTGCCAGCAGCGACGGTTCTTCACCCCTCCACTTT
TRBV9	15	few	.	TRBJ2-2	CASSVRGFDTGELFF	TGTGCCAGCAGCGTAAGGGGGTTCGACACCGGGGAGCTGTTTTTT
TRBV20-1	11	few	.	TRBJ2-3	CSAPEQDTQYF	TGCAGTGCTCCGGAGCAAGATACGCAGTATTTT
TRBV20-1	16	few	TRBD2	TRBJ2-1	CSATRASGGPYNEQFF	TGCAGTGCTACGCGTGCGAGCGGGGGGCCCTACAATGAGCAGTTCTTC
TRBV5-1	15	.	.	TRBJ2-7	CASSFGSAGSYEQYF	TGCGCCAGCAGCTTCGGGAGTGCCGGCTCCTACGAGCAGTACTTC
TRBV20-1	16	once	.	TRBJ2-1	CSARGPDGSSYNEQFF	TGCAGTGCTAGAGGCCCAGACGGAAGCTCCTACAATGAGCAGTTCTTC
TRBV6-1	15	few	TRBD2	TRBJ2-1	CASSRGLAVSNEQFF	TGTGCCAGCAGTCGGGGACTAGCGGTGTCCAATGAGCAGTTCTTC
TRBV27	12	.	.	TRBJ1-2	CASSSGVHGYTF	TGTGCCAGCAGCTCAGGCGTCCATGGCTACACCTTC
TRBV7-2	15	.	TRBD2	TRBJ2-7	CASSRPGGFGNEQYF	TGTGCCAGCAGCCGCCCGGGAGGGTTCGGGAACGAGCAGTACTTC
TRBV6-2/TRBV6-3	17	.	TRBD2	TRBJ2-1	CASSGKLTSGQYNEQFF	TGTGCCAGCAGTGGAAAGCTGACTAGCGGGCAATACAATGAGCAGTTCTTC
TRBV25-1	15	.	.	TRBJ1-5	CASSEYGNSNQPQHF	TGTGCCAGCAGTGAGTACGGTAATAGCAATCAGCCCCAGCATTTT
TRBV6-2/TRBV6-3	12	.	.	TRBJ2-7	CASTESFYEQYF	TGTGCCAGCACGGAGTCATTCTACGAGCAGTACTTC
TRBV7-2	16	few	.	TRBJ2-7	CASSLGGGLPPYEQYF	TGTGCCAGCAGCCTGGGGGGGGGCTTGCCCCCCTACGAGCAGTACTTC
TRBV5-8	13	few	TRBD2	TRBJ2-1	CASSAASGRAQFF	TGTGCCAGCAGCGCTGCTAGCGGGAGGGCCCAGTTCTTC
TRBV10-3	11	.	.	TRBJ2-1	CAIRGDNEQFF	TGTGCCATCAGGGGCGACAATGAGCAGTTCTTC
TRBV20-1	13	.	TRBD1	TRBJ2-5	CSAHGQAEETQYF	TGCAGTGCCCATGGACAGGCCGAAGAGACCCAGTACTTC
TRBV12-5	12	.	TRBD1	TRBJ2-7	CASGLPGQGRDF	TGTGCTAGTGGTTTGCCCGGACAGGGTCGGGACTTC
TRBV12-3/TRBV12-4	15	.	TRBD2	TRBJ2-5	CASSYHPGLAATQYF	TGTGCCAGCAGCTACCATCCGGGACTAGCGGCCACCCAGTACTTC
TRBV20-1	15	.	.	TRBJ1-5	CSANAWTENNQPQHF	TGCAGTGCCAACGCCTGGACAGAGAACAATCAGCCCCAGCATTTT
TRBV6-5	15	.	.	TRBJ2-2	CASSYIPGVGGELFF	TGTGCCAGCAGTTACATCCCAGGGGTCGGCGGGGAGCTGTTTTTT
TRBV24-1	17	few	TRBD2	TRBJ2-1	CATSRGGGSDSYNEQFF	TGTGCCACCAGCCGTGGCGGGGGTAGCGACTCCTACAATGAGCAGTTCTTC
TRBV12-3/TRBV12-4	11	few	TRBD2	TRBJ2-1	CASRPSGGWFF	TGTGCCAGCAGACCTAGCGGGGGGTGGTTCTTC
TRBV6-5	16	.	.	TRBJ1-3	CASSYGQGRVGNTIYF	TGTGCCAGCAGTTACGGGCAGGGGAGAGTCGGAAACACCATATATTTT
TRBV30	13	.	.	TRBJ2-3	CAWSVLGPDTQYF	TGTGCCTGGAGTGTACTGGGTCCAGATACGCAGTATTTT
TRBV7-2	15	few	.	TRBJ2-5	CASSPRPGLRETQYF	TGTGCCAGCAGCCCGCGGCCGGGACTCAGGGAGACCCAGTACTTC
TRBV7-9	12	.	.	TRBJ1-3	CAGANVGNTIYF	TGTGCCGGGGCGAACGTCGGAAACACCATATATTTT
TRBV29-1	14	.	.	TRBJ2-1	CSVAESSSYNEQFF	TGCAGCGTTGCAGAGTCTAGCTCCTACAATGAGCAGTTCTTC
TRBV12-3/TRBV12-4	14	.	TRBD2	TRBJ2-7	CASSLIAGSGEQYF	TGTGCCAGCAGTTTAATAGCGGGGTCCGGGGAGCAGTACTTC
TRBV7-7	16	many	TRBD2	TRBJ2-5	CASSPGLAGGQETQYF	TGTGCTAGCAGCCCCGGACTAGCGGGGGGACAAGAGACCCAGTACTTC
TRBV7-2	14	few	.	TRBJ1-6	CASSLGMVRSPLHF	TGTGCCAGCAGCTTAGGCATGGTACGATCACCCCTCCACTTT
TRBV6-5	15	.	TRBD1	TRBJ2-7	CASSYPGQGRHEQYF	TGTGCCAGCAGTTACCCGGGACAGGGTCGGCACGAGCAGTACTTC
TRBV20-1	13	.	.	TRBJ2-2	CSARDEGTRELFF	TGCAGTGCTAGAGATGAAGGTACCAGGGAGCTGTTTTTT
TRBV9	18	many	TRBD1	TRBJ2-3	CASSVTPGQGSSTDTQYF	TGTGCCAGCAGCGTCACGCCGGGACAGGGATCTAGCACAGATACGCAGTATTTT
TRBV7-3	13	few	TRBD2	TRBJ2-1	CASSARLADEQFF	TGTGCCAGCAGCGCACGACTAGCGGATGAGCAGTTCTTC
TRBV12-3/TRBV12-4	14	.	TRBD2	TRBJ2-5	CASTLLAGDETQYF	TGTGCCAGCACCTTACTAGCGGGAGACGAGACCCAGTACTTC
TRBV5-3	16	.	.	TRBJ2-7	CAINPPGVTLSHEQYF	TGTGCTATAAATCCCCCGGGAGTGACCTTATCGCACGAGCAGTACTTC
TRBV6-2/TRBV6-3	13	many	.	TRBJ2-7	CASSRAATYEQYF	TGTGCCAGCTCGAGGGCCGCCACCTACGAGCAGTACTTC
TRBV7-2	15	few	.	TRBJ2-3	CASSLARTSTDTQYF	TGTGCCAGCAGCTTAGCGCGGACCAGCACAGATACGCAGTATTTT
TRBV20-1	12	.	TRBD2	TRBJ2-1	CSAIKRGAEQFF	TGCAGTGCAATAAAGCGGGGGGCCGAGCAGTTCTTC
TRBV6-1	16	many	.	TRBJ2-6	CASSARGLSGANVLTF	TGTGCCAGCAGTGCAAGGGGACTCTCTGGGGCCAACGTCCTGACTTTC
TRBV4-2	18	.	TRBD1	TRBJ1-1	CASSQEPGQGATYTEAFF	TGTGCCAGCAGCCAAGAACCCGGACAGGGGGCTACGTACACTGAAGCTTTCTTT
TRBV10-3	14	many	.	TRBJ2-1	CAISESGTYNEQFF	TGTGCCATCAGTGAGTCCGGGACTTACAATGAGCAGTTCTTC
TRBV20-1	14	few	TRBD2	TRBJ2-7	CSAALAGRSYEQYF	TGCAGTGCTGCTCTAGCGGGAAGGAGCTACGAGCAGTACTTC
TRBV5-1	14	few	.	TRBJ2-2	CASTVAGWDGELFF	TGCGCCAGCACGGTCGCGGGATGGGACGGGGAGCTGTTTTTT
TRBV29-1	14	.	TRBD2	TRBJ2-1	CSVESSGDYNEQFF	TGCAGCGTTGAATCTAGCGGGGACTACAATGAGCAGTTCTTC
TRBV12-3/TRBV12-4	15	few	.	TRBJ1-5	CASSQGVPFNQPQHF	TGTGCCAGCAGCCAAGGTGTCCCCTTCAATCAGCCCCAGCATTTT